The text below deals with one T cell receptor (beta chain). Its specificity is not known. These data come from a study of siplizumab effects on memory and regulatory T cells. General study findings and limits: Unstimulated subsets accounted for the mapping of only a minor share of the clones that were alloreactive. Naive T cells looked more diverse than memory cells and looked like major alloresponse contributors. Treatment with siplizumab left mappable alloreactive CD4+ clones averaging roughly 66% Treg-derived, compared with 25% to 30% in controls.

The CDR3 totals 14 residues. V was pared by 3 bases and J by 3 bases, with 5 bases of the junction left unmatched. Germline-derived CDR1 and CDR2 are SGHKS and YYEKEE (reference sequence). Libraries were prepared by immunoSEQ multiplex PCR; TCRdb keeps only in-frame clonotypes and omits some of them. Among around 87,000 clones listed, more than 80% were seen once. Sequencing input: CD4+ T cells sorted from blood. This sequence was found in a human donor in good health. This sequence joins TRBV5-5 and TRBJ2-7; 8 nucleotides match TRBD2. This CDR3 is CASSSTSGSYEQYF. The CDR3 DNA is TGTGCCAGCAGCTCAACCAGCGGGAGCTACGAGCAGTACTTC.